These 9 T cell receptor beta chains were sequenced from one sample in a study of cytomegalovirus exposure and HLA in healthy donors. It was with 60 Vbeta and 13 Jbeta primers that the PCR ran. The assay was immunoSEQ multiplex PCR, and TCRdb's table has in-frame clones only and misses some. The repertoire holds 70,000 to 95,000 clones, with 65% to 85% as singletons. The sequenced sample was PBMCs. The receptor set was obtained from a middle-aged man in good health and CMV-seronegative.

The chain employs TRBV19 and TRBJ2-1; 12 bases map to TRBD2. Germline V gives CDR1 LNHDA, CDR2 SQIVND (reference sequence). The CDR3 loop spans 13 amino acids. The V and J ends lost 10 bases and 6 bases, in that order; junction bases with no gene match: 4. CDR3 region: CATGTSGFNEQFF. In DNA, the CDR3 is TGTGCCACCGGGACTAGCGGGTTCAATGAGCAGTTCTTC.

The chain links TRBV6-5 to TRBJ1-1; maybe TRBD1 (5 bases). Deletions cut 7 bases from V and 4 bases from J, with 13 bases between. This CDR3 has 13 amino acids. Germline loops: CDR1 MNHEY, CDR2 SVGAGI. Here the CDR3 DNA reads TGTGCCAGCACAAGGGGCGGGAGCACTGAAGCTTTCTTT. Amino acid sequence: CASTRGGSTEAFF.

This chain joins TRBV27 and TRBJ1-5; no clear D. V was shortened by 5 bases and J by 7 bases, with 9 bases between the two germline ends. This CDR3 is built from 12 residues. From germline, CDR1 is MNHEY and CDR2 SMNVEV (reference sequence). This chain's CDR3 is CASSDNGQPQHF. CDR3 sequence (DNA): TGTGCCAGCAGTGACAATGGCCAGCCCCAGCATTTT.

The chain combines TRBV5-1 with TRBJ1-2, with D perhaps TRBD1 (5 bases). Germline CDR1 and CDR2: SGHRS and YFSETQ. Trimming stripped 5 bases from V and 6 bases from J, with 17 bases between. The CDR3 covers 14 residues. The CDR3 nucleotides are TGCGCCAGCAGGGGCGACGGGGGATGGGATGGCTACACCTTC. Its protein product is CASRGDGGWDGYTF.

The J gene is TRBJ2-5, the V gene TRBV19, with TRBD2 matching over 16 bases. Germline-derived CDR1 and CDR2 are LNHDA and SQIVND (reference sequence). This CDR3 spans 15 amino acids. V shed 7 bases, J shed 5 bases, and the junction held 4 bases outside the gene matches. Here the CDR3 reads CASKRGLAGGETQYF. Written as DNA, the CDR3 is TGTGCCAGTAAAAGGGGACTAGCGGGGGGGGAGACCCAGTACTTC.

The rearrangement uses TRBV15 and TRBJ2-7; D is perhaps TRBD1 (6 bases). Germline values: CDR1 LNHNV, CDR2 YYDKDF (reference sequence). Trimming left V 0 bases short and J 0 bases short, with 15 bases between. This CDR3 contains 17 residues. The CDR3 reads CATSRDRRRTASYEQYF. In DNA, the CDR3 is TGTGCCACCAGCAGAGATCGGAGGAGGACAGCCTCCTACGAGCAGTACTTC.

The CDR3 nucleotides are TGTGCCAGCAGCTTATCGTCTGGTAGCGAGCAGTACTTC. As protein: CASSLSSGSEQYF. V usage is TRBV7-3 and J usage is TRBJ2-7; D is unresolved. This CDR3 is built from 13 residues. V lost 2 bases, J lost 6 bases, and 11 bases lay in between. In germline, CDR1 is SGHTA, CDR2 FQGTGA.

The chain links TRBV7-3 to TRBJ2-1; 10 bases agree with TRBD1. This CDR3 region has 14 residues. Per germline, CDR1 SGHTA and CDR2 FQGTGA. Trimming cost V 6 bases and J 9 bases; bases outside gene matches: 8. The DNA of the CDR3 is TGTGCCAGCAGAACCGGGACAGGGGAGAGTGAGCAGTTCTTC. Its translation is CASRTGTGESEQFF.

A word on this clone: Distinct nucleotide sequences in the sample also encode this CDR3. The rearrangement joins TRBV5-5 to TRBJ1-1; tentatively, D is TRBD1 (5 bases). The length of the CDR3 is 13 residues. V lost 4 bases to trimming and J lost 1 base, with 8 bases between them. The V gene's germline CDR1 is SGHKS and CDR2 YYEKEE (reference sequence). The CDR3 is CASSRQGNTEAFF. The CDR3 bases are TGTGCCAGCAGCCGTCAGGGGAACACTGAAGCTTTCTTT.